The 26 T cell receptor beta chains below come from one sample, sequenced in a study of blood T cells in healthy people across ages (dated by TCRdb to about 2015). Libraries were prepared through 5' RACE. The data were produced on an Illumina HiSeq 2500. The second PCR ran for about 6 to 12 cycles and used a J-beta primer mix along with a sample-barcoded 5' primer. In TCRdb, the public reads were trimmed at Q25 with fastp and aligned with MiXCR, with productive beta chains retained. Rows merge per CDR3 protein into single entries with the most common DNA and genes. Across this sample there are about 680,000 distinct CDR3 sequences, with around 49% seen only once. Clones ranked in the top ten supply about a third of the sample. Sequenced input: blood. The receptors here all came from a woman aged 60-75 years in good health.

This sequence joins TRBV20-1 and TRBJ2-5; TRBD2 agrees at 8 bases. This CDR3 contains 14 residues. The germline gives CDR1 DFQATT, CDR2 SNEGSKA (reference sequence). J lost 2 bases, V lost 3 bases, and 5 bases had no gene match. The CDR3 DNA sequence: TGCAGTGCTAGCATAGCGGGACGGCAAGAGACCCAGTACTTC. This sequence encodes CSASIAGRQETQYF.

The CDR3 protein is CASSVALSSYEQYF. DNA for the CDR3: TGTGCCAGCAGCGTAGCTTTATCGTCCTACGAGCAGTACTTC. The J gene is TRBJ2-7, the V gene TRBV9; D is ambiguous. Germline V gene sequence: CDR1 SGDLS, CDR2 YYNGEE. V was shortened by 0 bases and J by 1 base, with 8 bases between the two germline ends. The CDR3 totals 14 residues.

At least ten counts were recorded for this clonotype. The chain employs TRBV29-1 and TRBJ2-5, with TRBD1 matching over 8 bases. The CDR3 runs to 12 residues. Per germline, CDR1 SQVTM and CDR2 ANQGSEA. The V gene end was trimmed by 4 bases and the J gene end by 5 bases; junction bases not matched to a gene: 3. In nucleotides, the CDR3 is TGCAGCGTTGGTAGACAGGGGGAGACCCAGTACTTC. This translates into CSVGRQGETQYF.

The V gene is TRBV12-3 or TRBV12-4, the J gene TRBJ1-2; D remains unclear. The CDR3 runs to 14 residues. V gave up 1 base and J gave up 4 bases, with 10 bases separating them. The CDR3 DNA follows: TGTGCCAGCAGTTTAGTCCTCTTGGGCTATGGCTACACCTTC. Its protein product is CASSLVLLGYGYTF.

The table lists this clonotype with a few counts. The chain has TRBV29-1 and TRBJ2-7; D is undetermined. The CDR3 spans 13 residues. Germline assignment: CDR1 SQVTM and CDR2 ANQGSEA. The ends were cut back, 1 base at V and 0 bases at J, with 7 bases in the middle. CDR3 DNA sequence: TGCAGCGTTGAAGCACCGAACTCCTACGAGCAGTACTTC. Translated, it gives CSVEAPNSYEQYF.

A few counts support this clonotype. The chain recombines TRBV28 with TRBJ2-4, with D perhaps matching TRBD2 (5 bases). Trimming took 5 bases from V and 8 from J, leaving 19 bases between them. Per germline, CDR1 MDHEN and CDR2 SYDVKM. There are 15 residues in the CDR3. CDR3 in amino acids: CASSPRSGNQYIQYF. The CDR3 DNA sequence: TGTGCCAGCAGTCCACGTTCGGGGAATCAATACATTCAGTACTTC.

V usage is TRBV27 and J usage is TRBJ2-7, with D maybe TRBD2 (5 bases). Germline V gene data show CDR1 as MNHEY and CDR2 as SMNVEV (reference sequence). Trimming took off 1 base at V and 7 bases at J, with 17 bases between the two ends. This CDR3 has 15 amino acids. The chain's CDR3 is CASSLYPSAGNEQYF. The CDR3 DNA is TGTGCCAGCAGTTTATATCCATCCGCGGGCAATGAGCAGTACTTC.

The rearrangement uses TRBV28 and TRBJ2-4; D not certain. The J call could be wrong; TRBJ2-7 is a better fit for the DNA end. The CDR3 is made up of 11 amino acids. Germline V gene sequence: CDR1 MDHEN, CDR2 SYDVKM. The chain's CDR3 is CASANDYEQYF. CDR3 DNA sequence: TGTGCCAGCGCCAATGACTACGAGCAGTACTTC.

This chain connects TRBV20-1 to TRBJ2-1, with no clear D. Germline V gives CDR1 DFQATT, CDR2 SNEGSKA (reference sequence). This CDR3 has 14 residues. V lost 3 bases and J 0 bases, leaving 9 bases between the germline ends. CDR3 DNA: TGCAGTGCTAGGGACCACCTCTCCTACAATGAGCAGTTCTTC. This sequence encodes CSARDHLSYNEQFF.

The V and J genes are TRBV4-3 and TRBJ2-7; D is possibly TRBD1 (5 bases). V was pared by 0 bases and J by 4 bases, with 10 bases between. Germline CDR1 reads LGHNA; CDR2 reads YSLEER. This CDR3 has 14 amino acids. The CDR3 spells CASSQDWKGYEQYF. CDR3 nucleotides: TGCGCCAGCAGCCAAGATTGGAAGGGGTACGAGCAGTACTTC.

In this sample, this clonotype turned up a few times. The chain has TRBV20-1 and TRBJ1-1; D is perhaps TRBD1 (5 bases). V gave up 5 bases and J gave up 3 bases, with 10 bases separating them. This CDR3 has 12 amino acids. Germline V gene lookup returns CDR1 DFQATT and CDR2 SNEGSKA (reference sequence). In DNA, the CDR3 is TGCAGTGCTCTTAGCAGGGACACTGAAGCTTTCTTT. Its protein is CSALSRDTEAFF.

In this sample, this clonotype turned up many times. The V gene is TRBV20-1, the J gene TRBJ2-1, with TRBD2 matching 9 bases. Germline V CDR1 and CDR2: DFQATT, SNEGSKA (reference sequence). The CDR3 is made up of 15 amino acids. V dropped 3 bases and J dropped 8; count of bases not matched to a gene: 11. CDR3 protein: CSARTSGSGKYEQFF. In DNA, the CDR3 is TGCAGTGCTAGGACTAGCGGAAGCGGGAAGTATGAGCAGTTCTTC.

The V call is TRBV16, the J call TRBJ2-5, with D unresolved. This CDR3 comprises 14 residues. V gave up 0 bases and J gave up 0 bases, with 5 bases separating them. Germline assignment: CDR1 KGHSY and CDR2 FQNENV. The CDR3 reads CASSQSWDQETQYF. As DNA, the CDR3 is TGTGCCAGCAGCCAATCGTGGGACCAAGAGACCCAGTACTTC. Combining the CDR3 with reference TRBV16 and TRBJ2-5 gives the whole variable domain GEEVAQTPKHLVRGEGQKAKLYCAPIKGHSYVFWYQQVLKNEFKFLISFQNENVFDETGMPKERFSAKCLPNSPCSLEIQATKLEDSAVYFCASSQSWDQETQYFGPGTRLLVL.

The chain couples TRBV20-1 to TRBJ1-1; 10 bases match TRBD1. The CDR3 is 14 residues long. V gave up 6 bases and J gave up 4 bases; unmatched junction bases: 8. The germline gives CDR1 DFQATT, CDR2 SNEGSKA (reference sequence). The CDR3 here is CSAPDRGPGTEAFF. CDR3 DNA: TGCAGTGCGCCTGACAGGGGGCCTGGCACTGAAGCTTTCTTT.

The sample holds a few counts of this clonotype. The rearrangement links TRBV3-1 to TRBJ2-3; TRBD2 might be the D (5 bases). Trimming took off 0 bases at V and 8 bases at J, with 9 bases between the two ends. CDR1 and CDR2 from the germline V gene are LGHDT and YNNKEL (reference sequence). The length of the CDR3 is 13 residues. CDR3 nucleotides: TGTGCCAGCAGCCAAGACCTCCGGGGTACGCAGTATTTT. This gives the protein CASSQDLRGTQYF.

The table lists this clonotype with a few counts. For the CDR3, the DNA is TGTGCCAGCAGTTCAAGCGGGGACCTACGGATGGATACGCAGTATTTT. Protein: CASSSSGDLRMDTQYF. The chain links TRBV28 to TRBJ2-3; 7 nucleotides line up with TRBD2. Per the germline V gene, CDR1 is MDHEN and CDR2 is SYDVKM. V dropped 4 bases and J dropped 6; count of bases not matched to a gene: 13. The CDR3 runs to 16 residues.

V is TRBV28 and J is TRBJ2-2; TRBD1 matches at 8 bases. Germline CDR1 MDHEN, CDR2 SYDVKM. There are 15 residues in the CDR3. The V and J ends lost 5 bases and 5 bases, in that order; junction bases with no gene match: 7. For the CDR3, the DNA is TGTGCCAGCAGTCCCGGACAGGGACGTACCGGGGAGCTGTTTTTT. It specifies CASSPGQGRTGELFF.

The rearrangement links TRBV20-1 to TRBJ2-7, with a tentative D call TRBD2 (5 bases). Trimming pared 3 bases from V and 4 bases from J, leaving 22 bases between. The CDR3 totals 16 residues. Germline CDR1 reads DFQATT; CDR2 reads SNEGSKA (reference sequence). The chain's CDR3 is CSARNLRSEPGYEQYF. For the CDR3, the DNA is TGCAGTGCTAGGAACTTGAGGAGCGAACCGGGGTACGAGCAGTACTTC.

The J gene is TRBJ2-7, the V gene TRBV2; TRBD2 matches 9 bases. The J call may be in error: the DNA end matches TRBJ2-5 better. This CDR3 has 14 residues. Germline V gene sequence: CDR1 SNHLY, CDR2 FYNNEI. The CDR3 DNA is TGTGCCAGCAGTGGCGTAGCGGGAGTAGAGACCCAGTACTTC. Protein: CASSGVAGVETQYF.

J is TRBJ2-3 and V is TRBV28; TRBD2 matches at 13 bases. CDR1 and CDR2 from the germline V gene are MDHEN and SYDVKM. CDR3 length equals 17 residues. V was clipped by 2 bases and J by 8 bases; unmatched bases: 10. CDR3 DNA: TGTGCCAGCAGTTTAAAACTAGCGGGAGGGATGGCGGCTACGCAGTATTTT. As protein: CASSLKLAGGMAATQYF.

This chain uses TRBV6-6 with TRBJ2-5; D gene uncertain. The germline CDR1 and CDR2 sequences are MNHNY and SVGAGI (reference sequence). V was trimmed by 9 bases and J by 0 bases, leaving 17 bases between them. The length of the CDR3 is 15 residues. The CDR3 DNA sequence: TGTGCCAGTGAACTTGACGTCGGTTACCAAGAGACCCAGTACTTC. This codes for CASELDVGYQETQYF.

This clonotype turned up a few times. The chain employs TRBV5-1 and TRBJ2-7; 14 bases are a match to TRBD2. V was clipped by 3 bases and J by 5 bases; unmatched bases: 7. The germline V gene has CDR1 SGHRS and CDR2 YFSETQ. This CDR3 spans 16 amino acids. The CDR3 sequence is CASSWVTSGRANEQYF. In nucleotides, the CDR3 is TGCGCCAGCAGCTGGGTGACTAGCGGGAGGGCCAACGAGCAGTACTTC.

The chain has TRBV5-1 and TRBJ2-5; D not resolved. V was clipped by 5 bases and J by 2 bases, with 16 bases between them. CDR3 length: 15 amino acids. Per germline, CDR1 SGHRS and CDR2 YFSETQ. CDR3 sequence reads: CASREGRPRQETQYF. The CDR3 DNA reads as TGCGCCAGCAGGGAAGGACGGCCGAGGCAAGAGACCCAGTACTTC.

This clonotype was counted at least ten times. The chain has TRBV18 and TRBJ1-6; TRBD1 matches at 7 bases. The V gene's germline CDR1 is KGHSH and CDR2 LQKENI. This CDR3 has 13 amino acids. Germline trimming cut 10 bases from V and 6 bases from J; bases unmatched to any gene: 6. The DNA for the CDR3 is TGTGCCACCTCGGGACAGTCTAATTCACCCCTCCACTTT. Encoded protein: CATSGQSNSPLHF.

V gene TRBV20-1 combines with J gene TRBJ2-1; 8 bases are shared with TRBD2. CDR1 is DFQATT, CDR2 SNEGSKA, per germline (reference sequence). V lost 1 base to trimming and J lost 5 bases; unmatched junction nucleotides: 10. This CDR3 comprises 16 residues. The CDR3 DNA reads as TGCAGTGCTAGAGGGGTGAGCGGGAGCCCTAACAATGAGCAGTTCTTC. Its protein is CSARGVSGSPNNEQFF.

This clonotype was recorded a few times. The chain recombines TRBV7-9 with TRBJ2-7; D ambiguous. V lost 4 bases to trimming and J lost 6 bases, with 13 bases between them. The CDR3 covers 13 residues. Germline-derived CDR1 and CDR2 are SEHNR and FQNEAQ (reference sequence). The CDR3 region has the DNA TGTGCCAGCAGCTCGCCCACGCGAAGCGAGCAGTACTTC. It translates to CASSSPTRSEQYF.